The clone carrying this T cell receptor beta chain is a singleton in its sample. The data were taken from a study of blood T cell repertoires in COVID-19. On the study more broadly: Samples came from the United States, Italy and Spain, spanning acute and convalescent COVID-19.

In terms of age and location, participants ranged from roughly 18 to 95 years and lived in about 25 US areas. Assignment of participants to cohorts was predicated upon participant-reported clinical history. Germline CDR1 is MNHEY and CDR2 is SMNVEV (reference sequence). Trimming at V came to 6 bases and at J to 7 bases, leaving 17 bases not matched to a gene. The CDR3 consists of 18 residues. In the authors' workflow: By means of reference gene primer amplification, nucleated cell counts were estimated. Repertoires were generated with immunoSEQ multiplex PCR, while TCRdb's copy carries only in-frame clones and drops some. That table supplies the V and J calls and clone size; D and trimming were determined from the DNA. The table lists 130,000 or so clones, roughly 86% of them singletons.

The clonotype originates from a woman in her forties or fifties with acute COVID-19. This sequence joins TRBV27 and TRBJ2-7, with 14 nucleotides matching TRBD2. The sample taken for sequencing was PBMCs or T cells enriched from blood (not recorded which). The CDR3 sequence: CASRLTGDGTSGGLEQYF. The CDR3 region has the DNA TGTGCCAGCAGGCTAACAGGGGACGGGACTAGCGGGGGCCTAGAGCAGTACTTC.